A single sample is the source of the 25 T cell receptor beta chains below, sequenced in a study of shared clonotypes between healthy human individuals. Only in-frame clones appear in the TCRdb table, and some are missing; sequencing was by immunoSEQ multiplex PCR. Among 1 million to 1.2 million clones listed, roughly 80% were seen once. What was sequenced was memory CD4+ T cells from PBMCs. The sample's subset: CD45RA-negative fraction. Receptors originate from a man aged 18 to 29 in good health. Some clones in this sample may be carry-over from other donors' samples.

This clone was detected once. The chain couples TRBV7-9 to TRBJ2-2, with 7 nucleotides matching TRBD1. The CDR3 consists of 15 residues. The V segment lost 5 bases and the J segment 5 bases; nucleotides outside the gene matches: 8. Germline CDR1 SEHNR, CDR2 FQNEAQ (reference sequence). The CDR3 protein is CASSPRGSWTGELFF. The CDR3 DNA follows: TGTGCCAGCAGCCCCAGGGGGAGTTGGACCGGGGAGCTGTTTTTT. The whole variable domain, remainder taken from reference TRBV7-9 and TRBJ2-2, is DTGVSQNPRHKITKRGQNVTFRCDPISEHNRLYWYRQTLGQGPEFLTYFQNEAQLEKSRLLSDRFSAERPKGSFSTLEIQRTEQGDSAMYLCASSPRGSWTGELFFGEGSRLTVL.

To note about this clone: At the DNA level, this CDR3 is encoded by other sequences in the same sample as well. This chain links TRBV7-2 with TRBJ2-3, with D uncertain. Germline V gives CDR1 SGHTA, CDR2 FQGNSA. V lost 1 base and J 3 bases, leaving 5 bases between the germline ends. CDR3 size: 13 residues. The CDR3 DNA sequence: TGTGCCAGCAGCTTAGGGCAGACAGATACGCAGTATTTT. Encoded protein: CASSLGQTDTQYF.

This chain joins TRBV25-1 and TRBJ2-7; 7 bases fit TRBD1. CDR1 is MGHDK, CDR2 SYGVNS, per germline. Trimming cost V 6 bases and J 6 bases; bases outside gene matches: 2. This CDR3 has 11 residues. CDR3 DNA sequence: TGTGCCAGCAGGGACAGGTCCGAGCAGTACTTC. Translated: CASRDRSEQYF.

The chain recombines TRBV5-1 with TRBJ2-7; 8 bases match TRBD1. Germline V gives CDR1 SGHRS, CDR2 YFSETQ. The J segment lost 3 bases and the V segment lost 2 bases, leaving 7 bases of the junction unmatched. The CDR3 loop spans 15 amino acids. The CDR3 DNA reads TGCGCCAGCAGCTTTCTCCAGGGGGCCATCTACGAGCAGTACTTC. It translates to CASSFLQGAIYEQYF.

The chain links TRBV2 to TRBJ2-5; 7 bases agree with TRBD2. V shed 11 bases and J 0 bases; nucleotides not matched to a gene: 3. The CDR3 is made up of 12 amino acids. Germline CDR1 is SNHLY and CDR2 is FYNNEI. The CDR3 nucleotides are TGTGCCGGCGGACTAGACCAAGAGACCCAGTACTTC. Translated, it gives CAGGLDQETQYF.

With regard to this clone: Additional DNA sequences in this sample encode the identical CDR3. V and J are TRBV5-4 and TRBJ1-3; 7 nucleotides align to TRBD1. This CDR3 comprises 15 residues. J gave up 4 bases and V 0 bases, and 4 bases lay outside the gene matches. Germline lookup yields CDR1 SGHNT and CDR2 YYREEE (reference sequence). DNA of the CDR3: TGTGCCAGCAGCTTGGAGGGGGCAAGGGGAAACACCATATATTTT. Its translation is CASSLEGARGNTIYF.

Comment on this clone: One end of the junction does not line up with germline, which may come from a read error. This chain connects TRBV6-5 to TRBJ2-7; TRBD2 matches at 9 bases. CDR1 is MNHEY, CDR2 SVGAGI, per germline. The CDR3 loop spans 14 amino acids. The CDR3 spells CASSYRISGRSLNF. As DNA, the CDR3 is TGTGCCAGCAGTTATCGGATTAGCGGGAGAAGCCTGAACTTC.

The chain joins TRBV2 to TRBJ1-1; D call uncertain. Germline V CDR1 and CDR2: SNHLY, FYNNEI. V was pared by 4 bases and J by 5 bases, with 5 bases between. The CDR3 has 11 amino acids. This CDR3 is CASSGVTEAFF. The CDR3 DNA reads as TGTGCCAGCAGTGGGGTAACTGAAGCTTTCTTT.

This sequence joins TRBV5-1 and TRBJ2-7; 8 bases map to TRBD1. The CDR3 spans 19 residues. Germline trimming cut 2 bases from V and 3 bases from J; bases unmatched to any gene: 19. Germline assignment: CDR1 SGHRS and CDR2 YFSETQ. The CDR3 loop reads CASSFRGGQGTHGGYEQYF. DNA for the CDR3: TGCGCCAGCAGCTTCAGAGGTGGACAGGGCACACACGGGGGCTACGAGCAGTACTTC.

The chain recombines TRBV7-2 with TRBJ2-5; no firm D call. Looked up from germline, CDR1 is SGHTA and CDR2 is FQGNSA. The CDR3 runs to 13 residues. The germline V and J ends were trimmed by 1 base and 5 bases, with 8 bases remaining between them. CDR3 coding DNA: TGTGCCAGCAGCTTAGAAAGGCGGGAGACCCAGTACTTC. This codes for CASSLERRETQYF.

The chain recombines TRBV7-2 with TRBJ2-5, with D maybe TRBD1 (6 bases). This CDR3 has 13 residues. V was trimmed by 5 bases and J by 5 bases, leaving 12 bases between them. The germline V gene has CDR1 SGHTA and CDR2 FQGNSA. The DNA for the CDR3 is TGTGCCAGCAGCACAACAGGGAAGGAGACCCAGTACTTC. Amino acids: CASSTTGKETQYF.

This clone occurred a few times. The J gene is TRBJ1-4, the V gene TRBV5-5; no definite D call. V lost 4 bases, J lost 0 bases, and 13 bases lay in between. The CDR3 sequence is 16 residues long. The germline V gene has CDR1 SGHKS and CDR2 YYEKEE (reference sequence). In DNA form, the CDR3 reads TGTGCCAGCAGCCCCACTTATGATGCAACTAATGAAAAACTGTTTTTT. Protein sequence: CASSPTYDATNEKLFF.

V is TRBV11-2 and J is TRBJ2-1; no definite D call. Trimming removed 1 base from V and 2 bases from J, with 6 bases in between. This CDR3 spans 14 amino acids. The germline V gene encodes CDR1 SGHAT and CDR2 FQNNGV. CDR3 sequence (DNA): TGTGCCAGCAGCTTAGCCGACCCCTACAATGAGCAGTTCTTC. Encoded protein: CASSLADPYNEQFF.

The rearrangement uses TRBV15 and TRBJ2-5; D perhaps matches TRBD2 (6 bases). The CDR3 spans 16 residues. V was trimmed by 0 bases and J by 9 bases, leaving 20 bases between them. The germline V gene has CDR1 LNHNV and CDR2 YYDKDF (reference sequence). The CDR3 is CATSREVAVAQSAQYF. The CDR3 DNA sequence: TGTGCCACCAGCAGAGAAGTAGCGGTAGCTCAATCGGCCCAGTACTTC.

The chain recombines TRBV4-2 with TRBJ2-1; 9 bases align to TRBD2. CDR3 length: 19 amino acids. V lost 1 base and J lost 2; bases outside the gene matches: 12. Per germline, CDR1 LGHNA and CDR2 YNFKEQ. CDR3 in amino acids: CASSQVEGWRLAAYNEQFF. For the CDR3, the DNA is TGTGCCAGCAGCCAAGTAGAGGGATGGAGACTAGCGGCCTACAATGAGCAGTTCTTC.

The rearrangement uses TRBV7-2 and TRBJ1-2; 9 bases match TRBD1. The CDR3 runs 15 residues. J lost 2 bases, V lost 0 bases, and 1 base had no gene match. CDR1 SGHTA and CDR2 FQGNSA come from the germline V gene. The CDR3 is CASSLAGTGNYGYTF. CDR3 DNA sequence: TGTGCCAGCAGCTTAGCTGGGACAGGGAACTATGGCTACACCTTC. Complete variable domain (other parts from reference TRBV7-2 and TRBJ1-2): GAGVSQSPSNKVTEKGKDVELRCDPISGHTALYWYRQSLGQGLEFLIYFQGNSAPDKSGLPSDRFSAERTGGSVSTLTIQRTQQEDSAVYLCASSLAGTGNYGYTFGSGTRLTVV.

The chain recombines TRBV25-1 with TRBJ1-3; D uncertain. The CDR3 has 14 residues. Trimming left V 3 bases short and J 8 bases short, with 14 bases between. Germline V CDR1 and CDR2: MGHDK, SYGVNS. CDR3 amino acids: CASSEALFPYTIYF. The CDR3 nucleotides read TGTGCCAGCAGTGAGGCCCTTTTTCCCTACACCATATATTTT.

This clone showed up just once. V gene TRBV18 combines with J gene TRBJ2-7; 7 positions match TRBD1. Germline CDR1 is KGHSH and CDR2 is LQKENI. The CDR3 spans 14 residues. With 0 bases clipped from V and 3 bases from J, the junction kept 2 bases outside the gene matches. In DNA form, the CDR3 reads TGTGCCAGCTCACCACCTTCAGGGGGCTACGAGCAGTACTTC. This translates into CASSPPSGGYEQYF.

This clone was observed a few times. The chain recombines TRBV5-1 with TRBJ2-7, with 12 bases aligning to TRBD2. Germline CDR1 SGHRS, CDR2 YFSETQ. The CDR3 length is 15 residues. V dropped 2 bases and J dropped 3; count of bases not matched to a gene: 3. CDR3 nucleotide sequence: TGCGCCAGCAGCTTTACGACTAGCGGGGGCTACGAGCAGTACTTC. Protein sequence: CASSFTTSGGYEQYF.

The chain has TRBV5-1 and TRBJ2-1; D uncertain. Germline loops: CDR1 SGHRS, CDR2 YFSETQ. V dropped 2 bases and J dropped 3 bases, with 12 bases sitting between them. The CDR3 runs 15 residues. The CDR3 nucleotides read TGCGCCAGCAGCTTTGAACCCCACTACTACAATGAGCAGTTCTTC. Encoded protein: CASSFEPHYYNEQFF. Using reference TRBV5-1 and TRBJ2-1 for the parts outside the CDR3, the full variable domain is KAGVTQTPRYLIKTRGQQVTLSCSPISGHRSVSWYQQTPGQGLQFLFEYFSETQRNKGNFPGRFSGRQFSNSRSEMNVSTLELGDSALYLCASSFEPHYYNEQFFGPGTRLTVL.

V is TRBV19 and J is TRBJ2-3; TRBD1 agrees at 11 bases. Germline V CDR1 and CDR2: LNHDA, SQIVND (reference sequence). The J segment lost 4 bases and the V segment lost 5 bases, leaving 8 bases of the junction unmatched. This CDR3 is built from 16 residues. The CDR3 DNA reads as TGTGCCAGTAGTTCCCCCGGACAGGGGGCGGCAGATACGCAGTATTTT. Translated: CASSSPGQGAADTQYF.

The chain couples TRBV2 to TRBJ2-5; 11 nucleotides align to TRBD2. This CDR3 has 18 amino acids. After removal of 0 bases from V and 5 bases from J, the junction contained 11 bases not matched to a gene. Germline V gene data show CDR1 as SNHLY and CDR2 as FYNNEI. This chain's CDR3 is CASSEAGMGTSGRETQYF. As DNA, the CDR3 is TGTGCCAGCAGTGAAGCTGGGATGGGGACTAGCGGTCGGGAGACCCAGTACTTC.

The chain links TRBV5-5 to TRBJ2-5; D possibly corresponds to TRBD1 (6 bases). V lost 4 bases and J lost 2, with 12 bases in between. The CDR3 runs 14 residues. CDR1 is SGHKS, CDR2 YYEKEE, per germline (reference sequence). The CDR3 sequence is CASSPRGIQETQYF. The CDR3 DNA follows: TGTGCCAGCAGCCCGAGGGGGATTCAAGAGACCCAGTACTTC.

This chain links TRBV7-3 with TRBJ2-3; 9 bases fit TRBD1. V gave up 4 bases and J gave up 3 bases; unmatched junction bases: 5. The CDR3 has 15 residues. Germline V gives CDR1 SGHTA, CDR2 FQGTGA. CDR3 protein: CASSSGQGGTDTQYF. In DNA, the CDR3 is TGTGCCAGCAGCTCGGGACAGGGCGGGACAGATACGCAGTATTTT.

V is TRBV12-5 and J is TRBJ2-3, with 8 positions matching TRBD2. The V segment lost 6 bases and the J segment 0 bases; nucleotides outside the gene matches: 5. The germline V gene has CDR1 LGHNT and CDR2 FRNRAP. The CDR3 sequence is 15 residues long. The chain's CDR3 is CASGGASGSTDTQYF. CDR3 nucleotide sequence: TGTGCTAGTGGGGGGGCTAGCGGGAGCACAGATACGCAGTATTTT.